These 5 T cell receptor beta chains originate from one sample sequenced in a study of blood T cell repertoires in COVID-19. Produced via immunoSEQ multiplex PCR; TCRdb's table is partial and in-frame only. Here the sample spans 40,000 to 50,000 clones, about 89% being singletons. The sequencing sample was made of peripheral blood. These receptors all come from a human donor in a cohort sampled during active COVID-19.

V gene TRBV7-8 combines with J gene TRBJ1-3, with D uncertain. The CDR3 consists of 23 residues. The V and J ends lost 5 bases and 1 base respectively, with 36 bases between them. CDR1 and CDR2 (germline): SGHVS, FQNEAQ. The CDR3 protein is CASSPPNPSQPQVSVRSGNTIYF. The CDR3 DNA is TGTGCCAGCAGCCCACCGAACCCTTCACAGCCCCAGGTATCGGTTCGGTCTGGAAACACCATATATTTT.

Written as DNA, the CDR3 is TGCGCCAGCAGCTCAGGCAGGGACTGGGAGATCTCAGATACGCAGTATTTT. Its translation: CASSSGRDWEISDTQYF. The chain uses TRBV5-1 and TRBJ2-3; the D gene is possibly TRBD2 (6 bases). There are 17 residues in the CDR3. V lost 3 bases, J lost 4 bases, and 21 bases lay in between. Germline assignment: CDR1 SGHRS and CDR2 YFSETQ.

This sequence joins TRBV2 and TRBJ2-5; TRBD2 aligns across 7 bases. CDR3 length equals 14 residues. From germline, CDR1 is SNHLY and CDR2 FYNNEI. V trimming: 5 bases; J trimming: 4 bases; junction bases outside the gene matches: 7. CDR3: CASSLSGGGETQYF. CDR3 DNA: TGTGCCAGCAGTTTATCGGGAGGCGGAGAGACCCAGTACTTC.

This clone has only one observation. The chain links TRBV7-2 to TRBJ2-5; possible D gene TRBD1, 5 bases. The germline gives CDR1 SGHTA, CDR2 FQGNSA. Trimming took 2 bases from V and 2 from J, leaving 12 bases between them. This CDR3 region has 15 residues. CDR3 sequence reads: CASSLRGNPQETQYF. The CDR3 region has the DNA TGTGCCAGCAGCTTAAGGGGAAACCCTCAAGAGACCCAGTACTTC.

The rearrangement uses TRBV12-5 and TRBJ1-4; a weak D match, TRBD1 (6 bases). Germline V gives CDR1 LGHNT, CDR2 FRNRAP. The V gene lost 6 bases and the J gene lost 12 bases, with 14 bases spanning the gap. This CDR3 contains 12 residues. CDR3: CASGSGHSELFF. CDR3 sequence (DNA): TGTGCTAGTGGCTCGGGACATTCCGAACTGTTTTTT.